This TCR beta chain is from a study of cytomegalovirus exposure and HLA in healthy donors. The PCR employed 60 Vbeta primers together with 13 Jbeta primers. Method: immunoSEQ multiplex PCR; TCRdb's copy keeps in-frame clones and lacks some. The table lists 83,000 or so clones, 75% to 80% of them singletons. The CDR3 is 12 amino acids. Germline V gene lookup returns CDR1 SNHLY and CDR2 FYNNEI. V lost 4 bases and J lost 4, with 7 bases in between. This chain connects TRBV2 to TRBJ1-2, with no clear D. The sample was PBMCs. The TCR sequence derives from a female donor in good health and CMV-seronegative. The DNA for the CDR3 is TGTGCCAGCAGTGTACAGATCTATGGCTACACCTTC. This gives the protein CASSVQIYGYTF.